The rows below give T cell receptor beta chains drawn from one sample of a study of T cell repertoires in aging, cancer and after chemotherapy. TCRdb independently ran MiXCR on the multiplex PCR reads; one entry per CDR3 protein. The table has thousands of distinct CDR3 sequences, 20% to 25% seen once. Sequenced: blood. These receptors were taken from a human donor with a blood cancer. Both conserved end residues are part of each CDR3. Fields, in order: D gene, clone size, V gene, J gene, CDR3 protein, CDR3 DNA. D genes are given only for firm matches. Clone size appears in some rows only: once, few, many, or a class for an expanded clone.

d_call: TRBD1
clone_size: -
v_call: TRBV5-1
j_call: TRBJ1-1
cdr3_aa: CASSPRQGTNAFF
cdr3_nt: TGCGCCAGCAGCCCCCGACAGGGGACTAACGCTTTCTTT

d_call: TRBD2
clone_size: medium-sized
v_call: TRBV19
j_call: TRBJ2-7
cdr3_aa: CASSVLAGDHEQYF
cdr3_nt: TGTGCCAGTAGTGTCCTAGCGGGAGACCACGAGCAGTACTTC

d_call: TRBD2
clone_size: medium-sized
v_call: TRBV5-4
j_call: TRBJ2-3
cdr3_aa: CASSSPGGDVTDTQYF
cdr3_nt: TGTGCCAGCAGCTCCCCTGGGGGGGACGTCACAGATACGCAGTATTTT

d_call: -
clone_size: -
v_call: TRBV21-1
j_call: TRBJ2-6
cdr3_aa: CASPAGANVLTF
cdr3_nt: TGTGCCAGCCCGGCCGGGGCCAACGTCCTGACTTTC

d_call: -
clone_size: few
v_call: TRBV7-6
j_call: TRBJ1-4
cdr3_aa: CASSKGTGSRPEKLFF
cdr3_nt: TGTGCCAGCTCGAAAGGGACCGGCAGCAGACCGGAAAAACTGTTTTTT

d_call: -
clone_size: -
v_call: TRBV7-2
j_call: TRBJ2-3
cdr3_aa: CASSWTDTQYF
cdr3_nt: TGTGCCAGCAGCTGGACAGATACGCAGTATTTT

d_call: TRBD1
clone_size: medium-sized
v_call: TRBV19
j_call: TRBJ1-2
cdr3_aa: CASSTDRDFNYGYTF
cdr3_nt: TGTGCCAGTAGTACAGACAGGGACTTCAACTATGGCTACACCTTC

d_call: -
clone_size: -
v_call: TRBV4-1
j_call: TRBJ2-7
cdr3_aa: CASSRRANYGRSEQYF
cdr3_nt: TGCGCCAGCAGCCGGAGGGCCAACTATGGTCGTTCCGAGCAGTACTTC

d_call: TRBD2
clone_size: -
v_call: TRBV6-4
j_call: TRBJ2-1
cdr3_aa: CASSDGTSGGNEQFF
cdr3_nt: TGTGCCAGCAGTGACGGGACTAGCGGGGGGAATGAGCAGTTCTTC

d_call: TRBD2
clone_size: few
v_call: TRBV20-1
j_call: TRBJ2-4
cdr3_aa: CSARLAGAAAKNIQYF
cdr3_nt: TGCAGTGCTAGGCTAGCGGGAGCAGCAGCCAAAAACATTCAGTACTTC

d_call: TRBD1
clone_size: medium-sized
v_call: TRBV5-4
j_call: TRBJ2-3
cdr3_aa: CASSLKDRGGDTQYF
cdr3_nt: TGTGCCAGCAGCTTGAAGGACAGGGGGGGAGATACGCAGTATTTT

d_call: -
clone_size: medium-sized
v_call: TRBV10-3
j_call: TRBJ2-7
cdr3_aa: CAISAQDSFSYEQYF
cdr3_nt: TGTGCCATCAGTGCCCAGGACAGCTTCTCCTACGAGCAGTACTTC

d_call: -
clone_size: -
v_call: TRBV7-9
j_call: TRBJ2-7
cdr3_aa: CASSLVRGRGLYEQYF
cdr3_nt: TGTGCCAGCAGCTTAGTGCGGGGGCGAGGGTTATACGAGCAGTACTTC

d_call: TRBD1
clone_size: medium-sized
v_call: TRBV6-1
j_call: TRBJ2-7
cdr3_aa: CASSERGDRGDEQYF
cdr3_nt: TGTGCCAGCAGTGAACGGGGGGACAGGGGCGACGAGCAGTACTTC

d_call: TRBD1
clone_size: medium-sized
v_call: TRBV11-3
j_call: TRBJ1-1
cdr3_aa: CASSLALTGITEAFF
cdr3_nt: TGTGCCAGCAGCTTAGCCCTGACAGGGATCACTGAAGCTTTCTTT

d_call: TRBD1
clone_size: large
v_call: TRBV29-1
j_call: TRBJ1-2
cdr3_aa: CSVAGQGGSYGYTF
cdr3_nt: TGCAGCGTTGCAGGACAGGGCGGGAGCTATGGCTACACCTTC

d_call: -
clone_size: -
v_call: TRBV7-9
j_call: TRBJ1-1
cdr3_aa: CASSLHLNTEAFF
cdr3_nt: TGTGCCAGCAGCTTACACCTGAACACTGAAGCTTTCTTT

d_call: TRBD1
clone_size: -
v_call: TRBV11-2
j_call: TRBJ1-1
cdr3_aa: CASSLGQGTEAFF
cdr3_nt: TGTGCCAGCAGCTTAGGACAGGGCACTGAAGCTTTCTTT

d_call: -
clone_size: medium-sized
v_call: TRBV19
j_call: TRBJ2-3
cdr3_aa: CASSRHRADTQYF
cdr3_nt: TGTGCCAGTAGTAGACACCGGGCGGATACGCAGTATTTT

d_call: -
clone_size: few
v_call: TRBV2
j_call: TRBJ2-3
cdr3_aa: CASSEGLGSTDTQYF
cdr3_nt: TGTGCCAGCAGTGAAGGGTTAGGGAGCACAGATACGCAGTATTTT

d_call: TRBD2
clone_size: medium-sized
v_call: TRBV19
j_call: TRBJ2-5
cdr3_aa: CASSTWTSGGETQYF
cdr3_nt: TGTGCCAGTAGTACGTGGACTAGCGGGGGTGAGACCCAGTACTTC

d_call: -
clone_size: medium-sized
v_call: TRBV5-1
j_call: TRBJ1-6
cdr3_aa: CASSWTDYNSPLHF
cdr3_nt: TGCGCCAGCAGCTGGACAGACTATAATTCACCCCTCCACTTT

d_call: TRBD1
clone_size: few
v_call: TRBV6-4
j_call: TRBJ1-4
cdr3_aa: CASSELTGEGYEKLFF
cdr3_nt: TGTGCCAGCAGTGAGCTGACAGGGGAAGGCTATGAAAAACTGTTTTTT

d_call: -
clone_size: -
v_call: TRBV28
j_call: TRBJ2-5
cdr3_aa: CASSLVGGDQETQYF
cdr3_nt: TGTGCCAGCAGTTTAGTCGGAGGGGACCAAGAGACCCAGTACTTC

d_call: TRBD2
clone_size: -
v_call: TRBV5-1
j_call: TRBJ2-2
cdr3_aa: CASSLTPTSANPGELFF
cdr3_nt: TGCGCCAGCAGCTTGACTCCGACTAGCGCGAACCCCGGGGAGCTGTTTTTT

d_call: -
clone_size: few
v_call: TRBV14
j_call: TRBJ1-1
cdr3_aa: CASSQLQGINTEAFF
cdr3_nt: TGTGCCAGCAGCCAACTACAGGGAATTAACACTGAAGCTTTCTTT

d_call: -
clone_size: -
v_call: TRBV24-1
j_call: TRBJ2-7
cdr3_aa: CATSEGYEQYF
cdr3_nt: TGTGCCACCAGTGAGGGATACGAGCAGTACTTC

d_call: TRBD1
clone_size: -
v_call: TRBV12-3/TRBV12-4
j_call: TRBJ1-5
cdr3_aa: CASRSTGGGNQPQHF
cdr3_nt: TGTGCCAGCAGGTCGACAGGGGGCGGGAATCAGCCCCAGCATTTT

d_call: -
clone_size: medium-sized
v_call: TRBV6-6
j_call: TRBJ2-1
cdr3_aa: CASSYSTMRGLYNEQFF
cdr3_nt: TGTGCCAGCAGTTACTCGACTATGCGGGGACTCTACAATGAGCAGTTCTTC

d_call: -
clone_size: medium-sized
v_call: TRBV5-6
j_call: TRBJ1-1
cdr3_aa: CASRRGRRNTEAFF
cdr3_nt: TGTGCCAGCAGAAGGGGACGCCGGAACACTGAAGCTTTCTTT